The 28 T cell receptor beta chains presented below share a single source sample, sequenced in a study of T cell responses to AZD1222 COVID-19 vaccine. Method: immunoSEQ multiplex PCR; TCRdb's copy keeps in-frame clones and lacks some. The profile covers some 97,000 clones, with 80% to 90% appearing a single time and 4.2% taken by the ten largest. The specimen was peripheral blood, collected on day 0 of MenACWY control vaccination. The receptors stem from an adult in good health.

The chain employs TRBV5-1 and TRBJ2-3; the match to TRBD2 covers 11 bases. The CDR3 is made up of 20 amino acids. Losses at the gene ends were 1 base for V and 7 bases for J; bases not matched to a gene: 20. Germline V gives CDR1 SGHRS, CDR2 YFSETQ. CDR3 nucleotides: TGCGCCAGCAGCTTGCCAAATCGGACTAGCGGGTTCTATAATGGAAATACGCAGTATTTT. Encoded protein: CASSLPNRTSGFYNGNTQYF.

This clone has a handful of counts. The gene calls are TRBV12-3 or TRBV12-4 and TRBJ1-5; 9 bases agree with TRBD1. Trimming removed 8 bases from V and 5 bases from J; junction bases left unmatched: 4. This CDR3 has 13 amino acids. The CDR3 sequence: CASGRQGDQPQHF. The CDR3 DNA reads as TGTGCCAGCGGAAGACAGGGGGATCAGCCCCAGCATTTT.

CDR3 sequence (DNA): TGTGCCAGCAGCCAAGATTCTGGCGGGGGATACAATGAGCAGTTCTTC. Amino acids: CASSQDSGGGYNEQFF. V gene TRBV4-2 combines with J gene TRBJ2-1; the match to TRBD2 covers 7 bases. The CDR3 is made up of 16 amino acids. CDR1 and CDR2 from the germline V gene are LGHNA and YNFKEQ. V shed 0 bases and J 4 bases; nucleotides not matched to a gene: 6.

The V call is TRBV6-1, the J call TRBJ1-2, with D unresolved. The CDR3 is 13 residues long. CDR1 is MNHNS, CDR2 SASEGT, per germline. Trimming removed 1 base from V and 7 bases from J, with 10 bases in between. The CDR3 sequence: CASSEGGVSGYTF. In DNA form, the CDR3 reads TGTGCCAGCAGTGAAGGGGGAGTCTCTGGCTACACCTTC.

V gene TRBV6-5 combines with J gene TRBJ2-7; D is perhaps TRBD1 or TRBD2 (5 bases each). Germline CDR1 is MNHEY and CDR2 is SVGAGI. The CDR3 spans 14 residues. V was trimmed by 4 bases and J by 6 bases, leaving 16 bases between them. This CDR3 reads CASSSEGPVGEQYF. CDR3 nucleotides: TGTGCCAGCAGTTCTGAGGGGCCGGTGGGCGAGCAGTACTTC.

V and J are TRBV2 and TRBJ1-4; tentatively, D is TRBD1 (6 bases). CDR1 and CDR2 (germline): SNHLY, FYNNEI. The CDR3 length is 14 residues. V was cut by 4 bases and J by 2 bases, with 8 bases left in between. CDR3 amino acids: CASSVGGTNEKLFF. DNA for the CDR3: TGTGCCAGCAGTGTTGGGGGCACTAATGAAAAACTGTTTTTT.

The V and J genes are TRBV30 and TRBJ1-5; maybe TRBD1 (5 bases). Trimming stripped 3 bases from V and 7 bases from J, with 13 bases between. CDR3 length: 13 residues. The germline V gene has CDR1 GTSNPN and CDR2 SVGIG (reference sequence). DNA for the CDR3: TGTGCCTGGAGCACCCTTCAGGGACAGCCCCAGCATTTT. It encodes CAWSTLQGQPQHF.

The V call is TRBV5-6, the J call TRBJ1-1; D ambiguous. Trimming shortened V by 2 bases and J by 6 bases, and 8 bases separated the two germline ends. Germline lookup yields CDR1 SGHDT and CDR2 YYEEEE. The CDR3 has 12 amino acids. In DNA form, the CDR3 reads TGTGCCAGCAGCTTCACGGGCGCTGAAGCTTTCTTT. Amino acids: CASSFTGAEAFF.

The chain joins TRBV19 to TRBJ2-2; D is unresolved. The V end lost 4 bases, the J end lost 3 bases, and 6 bases lay between the germline ends. The CDR3 is 13 amino acids. Germline V lookup: CDR1 LNHDA, CDR2 SQIVND (reference sequence). The CDR3 nucleotides read TGTGCCAGTAGTACACAGTACACCGGGGAGCTGTTTTTT. It is translated as CASSTQYTGELFF.

The chain uses TRBV5-5 and TRBJ1-6; the D gene is possibly TRBD1 (5 bases). Trimming shortened V by 1 base and J by 6 bases, and 17 bases separated the two germline ends. CDR3 size: 17 residues. Germline V gene sequence: CDR1 SGHKS, CDR2 YYEKEE (reference sequence). The CDR3 DNA reads as TGTGCCAGCAGCTTGCGGCTAGAGGGGCAGGGTAATTCACCCCTCCACTTT. It specifies CASSLRLEGQGNSPLHF.

The CDR3: CASQNTGELFF. The CDR3 DNA follows: TGTGCCAGCCAAAATACCGGGGAGCTGTTTTTT. This chain connects TRBV3-1 (or the pseudogene TRBV3-2) to TRBJ2-2; D is unresolved. Germline values: CDR1 LGHDT, CDR2 YNNKEL (reference sequence). This CDR3 is 11 amino acids long. V was shortened by 8 bases and J by 5 bases, with 6 bases between the two germline ends.

Note on this clone: Different DNA sequences within this sample yield the same CDR3. The CDR3 sequence is CASSSPDSHYGYTF. The CDR3 region has the DNA TGTGCCAGCAGCTCCCCTGATTCCCACTATGGCTACACCTTC. The V and J genes are TRBV28 and TRBJ1-2; D ambiguous. The CDR3 spans 14 residues. Germline V gene lookup returns CDR1 MDHEN and CDR2 SYDVKM. Trimming removed 6 bases from V and 3 bases from J, with 14 bases in between.

The J gene is TRBJ2-7, the V gene TRBV5-6; TRBD1 agrees at 8 bases. V lost 1 base to trimming and J lost 5 bases; unmatched junction nucleotides: 5. The CDR3 spans 14 residues. Germline CDR1 SGHDT, CDR2 YYEEEE. The DNA of the CDR3 is TGTGCCAGCAGCTTGAATCCGGACAGGGACGAGCAGTACTTC. It codes for CASSLNPDRDEQYF.

The chain joins TRBV6-2 or TRBV6-3 to TRBJ2-1; 13 bases are a match to TRBD2. Germline CDR1 is MNHEY and CDR2 is SVGEGT. CDR3 length: 20 amino acids. With V trimmed by 2 bases and J by 6 bases, 16 bases remained unmatched. CDR3 region: CASSYEGGTSGIKVRNEQFF. CDR3 in DNA: TGTGCCAGCAGTTACGAAGGGGGGACTAGCGGGATTAAGGTGCGCAATGAGCAGTTCTTC.

The J gene is TRBJ2-7, the V gene TRBV19; D is unclear. The V gene's germline CDR1 is LNHDA and CDR2 SQIVND (reference sequence). V shed 4 bases and J shed 4 bases, with 11 bases lying between them. The CDR3 loop spans 13 amino acids. CDR3 protein: CASSNPTGYEQYF. In DNA form, the CDR3 reads TGTGCCAGTAGTAACCCGACGGGTTACGAGCAGTACTTC.

The rearrangement links TRBV3-1 (or the pseudogene TRBV3-2) to TRBJ1-5; D might be TRBD1 (6 bases). The CDR3 is 14 residues long. Germline V CDR1 and CDR2: LGHDT, YNNKEL (reference sequence). With 0 bases removed from V and 9 bases from J, the gap between germline ends came to 12 bases. The CDR3 loop is CASSQDTGPWPQHF. CDR3 DNA: TGTGCCAGCAGCCAAGATACAGGGCCTTGGCCCCAGCATTTT.

The V call is TRBV18, the J call TRBJ2-5, with D unresolved. This CDR3 has 14 amino acids. Trimming pared 3 bases from V and 5 bases from J, leaving 13 bases between. Germline CDR1 is KGHSH and CDR2 is LQKENI. As DNA, the CDR3 is TGTGCCAGCTCACCCTCCCTCGCCGGGGAGACCCAGTACTTC. Amino acid sequence: CASSPSLAGETQYF.

This clone was detected a few times. The genes are TRBV4-3 and TRBJ2-7, with 10 bases fitting TRBD1. The ends lost 5 bases at V and 2 bases at J; junction bases unmatched: 3. This CDR3 has 14 amino acids. CDR1 and CDR2 from the germline V gene are LGHNA and YSLEER. CDR3: CASSAGTGAYEQYF. CDR3 bases: TGCGCCAGCAGCGCCGGGACAGGGGCCTACGAGCAGTACTTC.

CDR3: CASSQVGASGSSYNEQFF. The CDR3 region has the DNA TGTGCCAGCAGCCAAGTTGGGGCTAGCGGGAGCTCCTACAATGAGCAGTTCTTC. The chain uses TRBV3-1 (or the pseudogene TRBV3-2) and TRBJ2-1; 10 nucleotides line up with TRBD2. Germline V gene data show CDR1 as LGHDT and CDR2 as YNNKEL (reference sequence). This CDR3 contains 18 residues. J gave up 0 bases and V 1 base, and 6 bases lay outside the gene matches.

This clone occurred a few times. The chain joins TRBV15 to TRBJ1-2; D gene uncertain. The CDR3 spans 12 residues. Germline assignment: CDR1 LNHNV and CDR2 YYDKDF (reference sequence). V gave up 4 bases and J gave up 4 bases, with 7 bases separating them. This chain's CDR3 is CATSKGGYGYTF. CDR3 in DNA: TGTGCCACCAGCAAGGGTGGCTATGGCTACACCTTC.

The chain is built from TRBV27 and TRBJ2-1; D gene uncertain. The CDR3 totals 14 residues. The germline gives CDR1 MNHEY, CDR2 SMNVEV (reference sequence). Trimming removed 2 bases at V and 5 bases at J, with 10 bases between. CDR3 loop: CASSLSNSHNEQFF. In DNA form, the CDR3 reads TGTGCCAGCAGTTTAAGTAACAGCCACAATGAGCAGTTCTTC.

This clone has only a few counts. V usage is TRBV19 and J usage is TRBJ2-2; D not resolved. CDR3 length: 13 residues. V lost 5 bases and J lost 1, with 5 bases in between. The germline V gene has CDR1 LNHDA and CDR2 SQIVND (reference sequence). CDR3 in amino acids: CASSLGNTGELFF. The CDR3 DNA sequence: TGTGCCAGTAGTTTGGGGAACACCGGGGAGCTGTTTTTT.

The chain has TRBV30 and TRBJ1-5; D is unclear. The CDR3 length is 13 residues. V lost 5 bases, J lost 5 bases, and 13 bases lay in between. The germline CDR1 and CDR2 sequences are GTSNPN and SVGIG (reference sequence). CDR3 protein: CAWGGISDQPQHF. In DNA form, the CDR3 reads TGTGCCTGGGGAGGGATTTCTGATCAGCCCCAGCATTTT.

The chain couples TRBV7-2 to TRBJ2-7; 12 bases line up with TRBD1. J was trimmed by 6 bases and V by 4 bases; bases with no gene match: 10. The CDR3 is made up of 16 amino acids. Per germline, CDR1 SGHTA and CDR2 FQGNSA. The CDR3 nucleotides are TGTGCCAGCAGCTCCCAAACCGGGACAGGGGGCCTCGAGCAGTACTTC. Amino acid sequence: CASSSQTGTGGLEQYF.

CDR3 protein: CAISEEREIGEQFF. The DNA of the CDR3 is TGTGCCATCAGTGAAGAACGGGAGATCGGTGAGCAGTTCTTC. The V gene is TRBV10-3, the J gene TRBJ2-1, with D possibly TRBD2 on 6 matching bases. This CDR3 region has 14 residues. The ends were cut back, 3 bases at V and 9 bases at J, with 15 bases in the middle. The V gene's germline CDR1 is ENHRY and CDR2 SYGVKD.

V is TRBV9 and J is TRBJ2-7; 10 bases are shared with TRBD2. The length of the CDR3 is 16 residues. Germline loops: CDR1 SGDLS, CDR2 YYNGEE. V trimming: 0 bases; J trimming: 7 bases; junction bases outside the gene matches: 10. The CDR3 protein is CASSVGLAGEVGEQYF. The CDR3 DNA follows: TGTGCCAGCAGCGTAGGGCTAGCGGGAGAGGTAGGAGAGCAGTACTTC.

The chain employs TRBV7-2 and TRBJ2-7, with D perhaps matching TRBD1 (5 bases). Trimming took 3 bases from V and 2 from J, leaving 14 bases between them. In germline, CDR1 is SGHTA, CDR2 FQGNSA. The CDR3 is 15 residues long. This chain's CDR3 is CASSFDSSTPYEQYF. The CDR3 nucleotides are TGTGCCAGCAGCTTTGACAGTTCCACCCCCTACGAGCAGTACTTC.

The rearrangement uses TRBV18 and TRBJ2-7, with 8 nucleotides matching TRBD2. The CDR3 runs 14 residues. Looked up from germline, CDR1 is KGHSH and CDR2 is LQKENI. V shed 3 bases and J 5 bases; nucleotides not matched to a gene: 6. DNA for the CDR3: TGTGCCAGCTCACCCCACGGGGGGGCCGACGAGCAGTACTTC. It is translated as CASSPHGGADEQYF. The whole variable domain, remainder taken from reference TRBV18 and TRBJ2-7, is NAGVMQNPRHLVRRRGQEARLRCSPMKGHSHVYWYRQLPEEGLKFMVYLQKENIIDESGMPKERFSAEFPKEGPSILRIQQVVRGDSAAYFCASSPHGGADEQYFGPGTRLTVT.